This T cell receptor beta chain stems from a study of cytomegalovirus exposure and HLA in healthy donors. Findings of the study overall: Reports showed the classifier diagnosing cytomegalovirus status with high specificity and sensitivity. In vitro data verified a few CMV-associated chains as specific for CMV antigens.

On this clone: As yet, its antigen is unknown.

Primers included in the PCR were 60 Vbeta and 13 Jbeta primers. Profiled with immunoSEQ multiplex PCR; TCRdb holds only in-frame clones, not every one. The sample carries over 70,000 clones, roughly 73% recorded once. Germline V CDR1 and CDR2: LNHDA, SQIVND (reference sequence). The CDR3 runs to 15 residues. V lost 5 bases and J lost 3; bases outside the gene matches: 4. The sample consisted of PBMCs. The chain uses TRBV19 and TRBJ2-6; 7 bases fit TRBD1. The sequence was collected from a male donor in good health and CMV-seropositive. The CDR3 region has the DNA TGTGCCAGTAGTTTAAACAGGGGTGGGGCCAACGTCCTGACTTTC. As protein: CASSLNRGGANVLTF.